These 2 T cell receptor beta chains were sequenced from one sample in a study of blood T cell repertoires in COVID-19. Some clones are missing from TCRdb's copy, which holds only in-frame ones; the method was immunoSEQ multiplex PCR. The sample holds 400,000 to 500,000 clones; about 88% are singletons and the top ten take approximately 1.3%. The specimen sequenced was PBMCs or T cells enriched from blood (not recorded which). The receptors stem from a woman under 30 who had been exposed to COVID-19.

The chain carries TRBV7-7 and TRBJ2-5; tentative D call: TRBD2 (6 bases). Germline lookup yields CDR1 SSHAT and CDR2 FNYEAQ (reference sequence). The CDR3 spans 15 residues. The V end lost 5 bases, the J end lost 4 bases, and 17 bases lay between the germline ends. The CDR3 spells CASSLNPGLGETQYF. The CDR3 nucleotides are TGTGCCAGCAGCCTGAACCCGGGACTCGGAGAGACCCAGTACTTC.

The chain carries TRBV28 and TRBJ1-1; the match to TRBD1 covers 7 bases. V shed 6 bases, J shed 4 bases, and the junction held 11 bases outside the gene matches. The CDR3 length is 15 residues. Germline-derived CDR1 and CDR2 are MDHEN and SYDVKM. Written as DNA, the CDR3 is TGTGCCAGCAGCCCATCGTACAGGGGTCCCACTGAAGCTTTCTTT. It specifies CASSPSYRGPTEAFF.